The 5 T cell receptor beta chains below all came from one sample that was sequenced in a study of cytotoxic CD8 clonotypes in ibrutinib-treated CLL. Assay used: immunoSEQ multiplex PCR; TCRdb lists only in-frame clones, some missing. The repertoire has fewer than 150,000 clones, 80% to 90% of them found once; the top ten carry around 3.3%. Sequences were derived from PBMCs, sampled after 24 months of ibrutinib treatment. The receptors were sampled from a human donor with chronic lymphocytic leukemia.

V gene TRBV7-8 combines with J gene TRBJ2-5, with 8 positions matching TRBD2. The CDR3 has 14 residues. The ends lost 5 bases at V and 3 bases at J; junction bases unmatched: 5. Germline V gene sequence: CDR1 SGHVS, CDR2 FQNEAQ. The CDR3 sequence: CASSPPGLEETQYF. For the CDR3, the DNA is TGTGCCAGCAGCCCACCGGGACTAGAAGAGACCCAGTACTTC.

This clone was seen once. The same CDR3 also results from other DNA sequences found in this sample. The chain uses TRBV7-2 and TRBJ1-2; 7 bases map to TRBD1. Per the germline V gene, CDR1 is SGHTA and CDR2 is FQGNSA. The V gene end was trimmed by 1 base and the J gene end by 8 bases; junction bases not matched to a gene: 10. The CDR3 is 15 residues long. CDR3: CASSLGPGDSRGYTF. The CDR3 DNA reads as TGTGCCAGCAGCTTAGGCCCGGGGGACAGTCGGGGCTACACCTTC.

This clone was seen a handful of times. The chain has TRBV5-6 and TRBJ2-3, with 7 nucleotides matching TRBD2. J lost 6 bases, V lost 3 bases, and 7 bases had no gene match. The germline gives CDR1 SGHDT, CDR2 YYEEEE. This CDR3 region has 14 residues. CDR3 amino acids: CASSWDLAADTQYF. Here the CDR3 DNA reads TGTGCCAGCAGCTGGGATCTAGCGGCCGATACGCAGTATTTT.

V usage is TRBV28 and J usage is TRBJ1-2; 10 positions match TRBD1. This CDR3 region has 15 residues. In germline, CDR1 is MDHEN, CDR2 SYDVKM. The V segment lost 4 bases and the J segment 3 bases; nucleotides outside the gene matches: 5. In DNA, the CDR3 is TGTGCCAGCAGTTCATGGACAGGGGGGGACTATGGCTACACCTTC. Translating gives CASSSWTGGDYGYTF.

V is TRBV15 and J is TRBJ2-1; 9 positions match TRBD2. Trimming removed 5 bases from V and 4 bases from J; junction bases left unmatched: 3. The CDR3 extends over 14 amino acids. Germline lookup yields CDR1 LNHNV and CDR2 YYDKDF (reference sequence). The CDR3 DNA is TGTGCCACCAGCGAGACTAGCGGATACAATGAGCAGTTCTTC. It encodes CATSETSGYNEQFF.